The 19 T cell receptor beta chains reported below all come from one sample, sequenced in a study of vaccination and CD4 T cells after COVID-19. An Oncomine TCR Beta short-read assay was used to sequence the DNA from cultured CD4+ T cells. TCRdb fed the PCR reads into MiXCR, producing one record per CDR3 protein. The sample lists more than 15,000 distinct CDR3 sequences; roughly half were seen once. These receptors lack a known antigen. Treatment indicated: approximately 9-day PBMC culture with coronavirus spike peptide pools or control peptides (ViraFEST assay). The sequenced sample was CD4+ T cells from blood, cultured in vitro, obtained before SARS-CoV-2 vaccination. The receptors were gathered from a human donor who had recovered from COVID-19.

In its sample, this clonotype was seen a few times. The genes are TRBV19 and TRBJ1-1; D gene unclear. The CDR3 contains 11 residues. The ends were cut back, 1 base at V and 9 bases at J, with 6 bases in the middle. CDR1 and CDR2 (germline): LNHDA, SQIVND (reference sequence). Here the CDR3 reads CASSIGRKAFF. In DNA, the CDR3 is TGTGCCAGTAGTATAGGAAGGAAAGCTTTCTTT. Together with reference TRBV19 and TRBJ1-1, the CDR3 gives the full variable domain: DGGITQSPKYLFRKEGQNVTLSCEQNLNHDAMYWYRQDPGQGLRLIYYSQIVNDFQKGDIAEGYSVSREKKESFPLTVTSAQKNPTAFYLCASSIGRKAFFGQGTRLTVV.

The rearrangement uses TRBV11-2 and TRBJ1-1, with a tentative D call TRBD1 (6 bases). V lost 7 bases to trimming and J lost 11 bases, with 14 bases between them. Germline V lookup: CDR1 SGHAT, CDR2 FQNNGV. The length of the CDR3 is 11 residues. The CDR3 DNA reads TGTGCCAGCACCCCGCACAGGGACGCTTTCTTT. Translating it yields CASTPHRDAFF.

The chain has TRBV20-1 and TRBJ1-1; 7 bases fit TRBD1. Germline trimming cut 4 bases from V and 3 bases from J; bases unmatched to any gene: 5. From germline, CDR1 is DFQATT and CDR2 SNEGSKA (reference sequence). The CDR3 is 13 residues long. The CDR3: CSAKGAGYTEAFF. In DNA form, the CDR3 reads TGCAGTGCTAAGGGGGCCGGGTACACTGAAGCTTTCTTT.

CDR3 DNA sequence: TGCAGTGCGGACGCGGGGAAATACGAACCCCAGCATTTT. Translated, it gives CSADAGKYEPQHF. The rearrangement joins TRBV20-1 to TRBJ1-5; D is ambiguous. The germline V and J ends were trimmed by 6 bases and 10 bases, with 19 bases remaining between them. The CDR3 length is 13 residues. Germline CDR1 reads DFQATT; CDR2 reads SNEGSKA (reference sequence).

The chain has TRBV19 and TRBJ1-6; D is uncertain. Trimming took off 5 bases at V and 7 bases at J, with 12 bases between the two ends. The CDR3 contains 14 residues. Germline assignment: CDR1 LNHDA and CDR2 SQIVND (reference sequence). The CDR3 region has the DNA TGTGCCAGTAGTGGCCGGTCCTTCAATTCACCCCTCCACTTT. It specifies CASSGRSFNSPLHF.

The chain employs TRBV20-1 and TRBJ2-1; TRBD1 might be the D (5 bases). Trimming shortened V by 5 bases and J by 8 bases, and 19 bases separated the two germline ends. Per the germline V gene, CDR1 is DFQATT and CDR2 is SNEGSKA (reference sequence). CDR3 length: 14 residues. The CDR3 nucleotides are TGCAGTGCTTCGACAGTGGGGTCTCGAGATGAGCAGTTCTTC. This codes for CSASTVGSRDEQFF.

This clonotype has more than one count but fewer than ten. The rearrangement uses TRBV6-1 and TRBJ1-5; D might be TRBD1 (6 bases). The CDR3 extends over 21 amino acids. The V end lost 2 bases, the J end lost 1 base, and 27 bases lay between the germline ends. Per germline, CDR1 MNHNS and CDR2 SASEGT. CDR3 residues: CASSENRPPGRGRASNQPQHF. The CDR3 coding sequence is TGTGCCAGCAGTGAAAACAGGCCCCCGGGCAGGGGTCGTGCGAGCAATCAGCCCCAGCATTTT.

The chain recombines TRBV20-1 with TRBJ1-2, with TRBD1 identical over 10 bases. This CDR3 is built from 12 residues. CDR1 is DFQATT, CDR2 SNEGSKA, per germline (reference sequence). V lost 4 bases to trimming and J lost 8 bases; unmatched junction nucleotides: 4. The CDR3 DNA follows: TGCAGTGCTATCGGGACAGGGGTAGGCTACACCTTC. This encodes CSAIGTGVGYTF.

CDR3 nucleotide sequence: TGCGCCAGCAGTGGTCAGTCCTACGAGCAGTACTTC. Translated: CASSGQSYEQYF. The chain couples TRBV10-2 to TRBJ2-7; D is unclear. Germline-derived CDR1 and CDR2 are WSHSY and SAAADI. This CDR3 has 12 amino acids. Trimming shortened V by 4 bases and J by 1 base, and 5 bases separated the two germline ends.

This chain connects TRBV6-1 to TRBJ1-5; 8 bases are a match to TRBD1. The CDR3 runs 14 residues. The junction had 8 bases not matched to a gene; V was cut back by 7 bases and J by 6 bases. The germline CDR1 and CDR2 sequences are MNHNS and SASEGT. The CDR3 DNA reads as TGTGCCAGCACCATGACAGGGGCCGTTCAGCCCCAGCATTTT. This translates into CASTMTGAVQPQHF.

This clonotype occurred once. The V and J genes are TRBV6-1 and TRBJ1-1, with 7 nucleotides matching TRBD1. With 6 bases clipped from V and 10 bases from J, the junction kept 8 bases outside the gene matches. Germline V CDR1 and CDR2: MNHNS, SASEGT. This CDR3 has 12 residues. The CDR3 nucleotides are TGTGCCAGCAGCAGACAGGGACCGGCAGCTTTCTTT. It yields the protein CASSRQGPAAFF.

This chain's CDR3 is CASSRMTGTFISSYNEQFF. The CDR3, as DNA: TGTGCCAGCAGCCGTATGACAGGAACCTTTATTAGCTCCTACAATGAGCAGTTCTTC. The chain uses TRBV7-9 and TRBJ2-1, with D possibly matching TRBD1 (6 bases). Germline V gene sequence: CDR1 SEHNR, CDR2 FQNEAQ (reference sequence). The CDR3 runs 19 residues. Deletions cut 5 bases from V and 0 bases from J, with 23 bases between.

This clonotype was observed a few times. The rearrangement uses TRBV7-2 and TRBJ1-5; tentatively, D is TRBD1 (5 bases). Deletions cut 5 bases from V and 2 bases from J, with 13 bases between. This CDR3 contains 15 residues. Germline V gene lookup returns CDR1 SGHTA and CDR2 FQGNSA. CDR3 sequence: CASSLRDAGNQPQHF. The CDR3 bases are TGTGCCAGCAGCCTCCGGGACGCCGGCAATCAGCCCCAGCATTTT.

This chain uses TRBV20-1 with TRBJ1-1; 8 positions match TRBD1. Germline V CDR1 and CDR2: DFQATT, SNEGSKA (reference sequence). The J segment lost 2 bases and the V segment lost 0 bases, leaving 5 bases of the junction unmatched. This CDR3 contains 15 residues. In nucleotides, the CDR3 is TGCAGTGCTAGAGATCTCCAGGGGGCCAACACTGAAGCTTTCTTT. It yields the protein CSARDLQGANTEAFF.

This clonotype was observed a handful of times. V and J are TRBV11-2 and TRBJ2-7; 13 positions agree with TRBD2. This CDR3 is 14 amino acids long. The trim removed 5 bases at V and 6 bases at J, leaving 4 bases unmatched. CDR1 is SGHAT and CDR2 is FQNNGV in the germline V gene. This CDR3 is CASSPGLAGREQYF. CDR3 nucleotides: TGTGCCAGCAGCCCGGGACTAGCGGGGCGCGAGCAGTACTTC.

This clonotype came up a few times. The rearrangement uses TRBV11-3 and TRBJ1-1, with D hard to call. Germline V gives CDR1 SGHNT, CDR2 YENEEA. The ends were cut back, 2 bases at V and 4 bases at J, with 14 bases in the middle. The CDR3 is 15 residues long. The CDR3 DNA reads TGTGCCAGCAGCTTACGTCGTGGGAGTAGCACTGAAGCTTTCTTT. Translating it yields CASSLRRGSSTEAFF.

The CDR3: CASSVVGNEQYF. In DNA form, the CDR3 reads TGTGCCAGCAGTGTGGTCGGGAACGAGCAGTACTTC. The chain carries TRBV6-1 and TRBJ2-7, with TRBD2 as a possible D gene (5 bases). The V end was cut by 4 bases, the J end by 5 bases, with 9 bases between. Germline V gene lookup returns CDR1 MNHNS and CDR2 SASEGT. The CDR3 loop spans 12 amino acids.

The V gene is TRBV27, the J gene TRBJ2-7, with 7 positions matching TRBD2. Germline values: CDR1 MNHEY, CDR2 SMNVEV (reference sequence). With V trimmed by 3 bases and J by 4 bases, 6 bases remained unmatched. This CDR3 region has 14 residues. CDR3 region: CASSFRGSPYEQYF. As DNA, the CDR3 is TGTGCCAGCAGTTTCCGCGGGAGTCCGTACGAGCAGTACTTC.

The CDR3 here is CASSRRQGGDMDGYTF. CDR3 bases: TGTGCCAGCAGCAGGAGACAGGGGGGGGATATGGATGGCTACACCTTC. This sequence joins TRBV6-1 and TRBJ1-2, with 9 bases that match TRBD1. V dropped 6 bases and J dropped 6; count of bases not matched to a gene: 14. CDR1 MNHNS and CDR2 SASEGT come from the germline V gene. This CDR3 has 16 residues.